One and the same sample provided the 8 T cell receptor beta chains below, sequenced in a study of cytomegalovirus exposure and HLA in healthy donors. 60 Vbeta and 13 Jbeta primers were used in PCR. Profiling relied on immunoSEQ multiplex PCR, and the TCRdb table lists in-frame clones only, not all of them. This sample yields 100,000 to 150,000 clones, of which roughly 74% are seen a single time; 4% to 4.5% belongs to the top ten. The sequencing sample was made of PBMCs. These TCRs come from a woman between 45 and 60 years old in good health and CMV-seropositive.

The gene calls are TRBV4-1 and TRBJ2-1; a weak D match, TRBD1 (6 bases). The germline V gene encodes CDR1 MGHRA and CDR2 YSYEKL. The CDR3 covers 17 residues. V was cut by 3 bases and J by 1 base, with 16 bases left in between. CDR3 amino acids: CASSQSITGISYNEQFF. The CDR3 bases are TGCGCCAGCAGCCAGAGTATAACAGGGATATCCTACAATGAGCAGTTCTTC.

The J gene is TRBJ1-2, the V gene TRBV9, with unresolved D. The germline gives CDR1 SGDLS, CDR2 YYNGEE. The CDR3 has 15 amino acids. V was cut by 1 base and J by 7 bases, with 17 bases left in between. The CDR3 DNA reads TGTGCCAGCAGCGTACAAATGTCCGGGGTTGGTGGCTACACCTTC. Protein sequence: CASSVQMSGVGGYTF. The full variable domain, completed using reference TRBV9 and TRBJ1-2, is DSGVTQTPKHLITATGQRVTLRCSPRSGDLSVYWYQQSLDQGLQFLIQYYNGEERAKGNILERFSAQQFPDLHSELNLSSLELGDSALYFCASSVQMSGVGGYTFGSGTRLTVV.

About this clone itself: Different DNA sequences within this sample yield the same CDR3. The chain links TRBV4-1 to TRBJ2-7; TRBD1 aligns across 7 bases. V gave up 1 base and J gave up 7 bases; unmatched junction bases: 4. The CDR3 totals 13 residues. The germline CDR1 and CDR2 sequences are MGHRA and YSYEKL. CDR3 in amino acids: CASSQVRQGEQYF. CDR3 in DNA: TGCGCCAGCAGCCAAGTACGACAGGGAGAGCAGTACTTC.

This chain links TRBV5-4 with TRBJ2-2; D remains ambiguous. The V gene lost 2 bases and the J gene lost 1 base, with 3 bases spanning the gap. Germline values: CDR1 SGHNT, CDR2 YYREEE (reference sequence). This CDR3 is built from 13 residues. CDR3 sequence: CASSFKNTGELFF. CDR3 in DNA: TGTGCCAGCAGCTTCAAGAACACCGGGGAGCTGTTTTTT.

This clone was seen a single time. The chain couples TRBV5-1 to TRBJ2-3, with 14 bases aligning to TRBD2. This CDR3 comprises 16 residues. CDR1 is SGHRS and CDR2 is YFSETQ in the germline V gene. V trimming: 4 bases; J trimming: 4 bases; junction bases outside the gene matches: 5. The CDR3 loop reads CASSIRLAGGPDTQYF. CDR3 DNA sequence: TGCGCCAGCAGCATCCGACTAGCGGGGGGGCCAGATACGCAGTATTTT.

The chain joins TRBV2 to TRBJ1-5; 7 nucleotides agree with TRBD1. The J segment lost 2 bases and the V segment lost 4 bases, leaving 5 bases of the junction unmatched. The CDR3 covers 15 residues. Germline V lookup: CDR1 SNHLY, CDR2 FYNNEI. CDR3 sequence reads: CASSADRAGNQPQHF. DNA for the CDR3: TGTGCCAGCAGTGCCGACAGGGCGGGCAATCAGCCCCAGCATTTT.

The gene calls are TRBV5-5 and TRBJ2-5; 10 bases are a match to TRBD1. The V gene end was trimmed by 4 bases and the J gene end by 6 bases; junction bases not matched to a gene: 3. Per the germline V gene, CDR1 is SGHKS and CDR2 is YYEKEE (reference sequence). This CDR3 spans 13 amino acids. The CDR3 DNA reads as TGTGCCAGCAGCCCGACAGGGGGCCAGACCCAGTACTTC. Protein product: CASSPTGGQTQYF.

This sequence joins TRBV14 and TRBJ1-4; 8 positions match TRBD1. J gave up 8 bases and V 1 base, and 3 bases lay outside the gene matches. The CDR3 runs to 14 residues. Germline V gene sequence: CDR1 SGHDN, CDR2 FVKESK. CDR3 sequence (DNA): TGTGCCAGCAGCCAAGTGGACAGGGTCGAAAAACTGTTTTTT. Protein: CASSQVDRVEKLFF.